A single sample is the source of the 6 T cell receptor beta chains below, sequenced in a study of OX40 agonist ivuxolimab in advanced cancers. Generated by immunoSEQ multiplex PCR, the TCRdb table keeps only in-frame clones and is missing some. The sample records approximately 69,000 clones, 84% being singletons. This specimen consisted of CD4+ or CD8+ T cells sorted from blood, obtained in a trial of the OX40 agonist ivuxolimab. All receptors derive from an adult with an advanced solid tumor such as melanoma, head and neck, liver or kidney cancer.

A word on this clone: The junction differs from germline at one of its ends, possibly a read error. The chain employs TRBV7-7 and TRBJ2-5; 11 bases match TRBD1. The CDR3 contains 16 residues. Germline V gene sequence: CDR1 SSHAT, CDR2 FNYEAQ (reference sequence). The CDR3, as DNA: TGTGCTAGCAGCTTAGGAGGGACAGGGGGGCAAGAGACCCAGTACTTC. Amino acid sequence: CASSLGGTGGQETQYF.

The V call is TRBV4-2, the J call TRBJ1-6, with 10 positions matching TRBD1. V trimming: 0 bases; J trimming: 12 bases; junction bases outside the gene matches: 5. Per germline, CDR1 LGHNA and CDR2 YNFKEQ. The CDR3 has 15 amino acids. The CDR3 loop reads CASSQEGTGVVPLHF. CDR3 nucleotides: TGTGCCAGCAGCCAAGAGGGGACAGGGGTCGTACCCCTCCACTTT.

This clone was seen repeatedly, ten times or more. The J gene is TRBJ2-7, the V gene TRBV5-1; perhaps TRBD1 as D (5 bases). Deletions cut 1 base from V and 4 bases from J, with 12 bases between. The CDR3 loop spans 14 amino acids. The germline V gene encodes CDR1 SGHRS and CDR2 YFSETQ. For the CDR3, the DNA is TGCGCCAGCAGCTTGTTACAGGTCGGGTACGAGCAGTACTTC. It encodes CASSLLQVGYEQYF.

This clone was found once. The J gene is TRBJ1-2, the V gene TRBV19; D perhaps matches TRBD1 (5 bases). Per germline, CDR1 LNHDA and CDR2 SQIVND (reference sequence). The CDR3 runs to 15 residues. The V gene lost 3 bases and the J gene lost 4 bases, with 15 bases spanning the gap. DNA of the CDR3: TGTGCCAGTAGTATTGGGCAGGGTCGGACCTATGGCTACACCTTC. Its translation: CASSIGQGRTYGYTF. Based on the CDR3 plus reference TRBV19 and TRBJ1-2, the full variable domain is DGGITQSPKYLFRKEGQNVTLSCEQNLNHDAMYWYRQDPGQGLRLIYYSQIVNDFQKGDIAEGYSVSREKKESFPLTVTSAQKNPTAFYLCASSIGQGRTYGYTFGSGTRLTVV.

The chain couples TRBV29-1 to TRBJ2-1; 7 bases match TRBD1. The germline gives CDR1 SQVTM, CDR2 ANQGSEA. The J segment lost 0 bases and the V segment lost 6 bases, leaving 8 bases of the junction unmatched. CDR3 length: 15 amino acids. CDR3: CSVDRPSLSYNEQFF. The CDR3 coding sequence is TGCAGCGTGGACAGGCCCTCTCTCTCCTACAATGAGCAGTTCTTC.

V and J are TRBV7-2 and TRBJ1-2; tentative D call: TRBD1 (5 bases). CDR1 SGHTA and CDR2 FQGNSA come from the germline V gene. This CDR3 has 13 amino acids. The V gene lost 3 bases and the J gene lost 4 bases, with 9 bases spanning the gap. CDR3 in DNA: TGTGCCAGCAGCTTGGACACCCCCTATGGCTACACCTTC. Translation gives CASSLDTPYGYTF.